What follows are 14 T cell receptor beta chains derived from one specimen sequenced in a study of metastatic and nonmetastatic thyroid tumors. TCRdb re-processed the PCR reads through MiXCR. Of over 25,000 clones listed, 3.5% to 5% are singletons. Prior to thyroid surgery, none of the patients had received any treatment. The sequenced sample was blood. All receptors come from a female donor with papillary thyroid cancer or a benign thyroid nodule (not recorded which). Some clones in this sample may be carry-over from other donors' samples.

In its sample, this clone was seen a few times. The chain is built from TRBV6-1 and TRBJ2-7; 9 bases agree with TRBD2. The CDR3 is 15 amino acids. Unmatched junction bases numbered 9, after V lost 5 bases and J lost 4 bases. The germline CDR1 and CDR2 sequences are MNHNS and SASEGT. CDR3 sequence reads: CASSRVAGGRYEQYF. The CDR3 DNA sequence: TGTGCCAGCAGTAGAGTTGCGGGGGGGCGGTACGAGCAGTACTTC.

In regard to this clone: At one end, the junction sequence differs from germline, possibly due to a read error. This same CDR3 is encoded by further DNA sequences in the sample. This chain joins TRBV7-7 and TRBJ2-1; unclear D gene. CDR3 length: 13 residues. Per germline, CDR1 SSHAT and CDR2 FNYEAQ (reference sequence). The CDR3 sequence is CASNPSPFNEQFF. In DNA form, the CDR3 reads TGTGCTAGCAACCCTTCCCCATTCAATGAGCAGTTCTTC.

This clone is deemed medium-sized. This rearrangement joins TRBV19 to TRBJ2-7; 8 bases agree with TRBD1. Germline V lookup: CDR1 LNHDA, CDR2 SQIVND (reference sequence). V shed 3 bases and J 3 bases; nucleotides not matched to a gene: 4. The CDR3 runs 14 residues. The CDR3 DNA sequence: TGTGCCAGTAGTATCGGACAGGGACACTACGAGCAGTACTTC. This codes for CASSIGQGHYEQYF.

This clone qualifies as medium-sized. J is TRBJ1-2 and V is TRBV6-1; D is ambiguous. Trimming took off 8 bases at V and 2 bases at J, with 6 bases between the two ends. Germline V gene sequence: CDR1 MNHNS, CDR2 SASEGT. This CDR3 region has 11 residues. The CDR3 coding sequence is TGTGCCAGCTGGCGAAACTATGGCTACACCTTC. This gives the protein CASWRNYGYTF.

V usage is TRBV28 and J usage is TRBJ2-7; 7 nucleotides line up with TRBD1. The CDR3 loop spans 13 amino acids. Germline CDR1 and CDR2: MDHEN and SYDVKM. Unmatched junction bases numbered 4, after V lost 5 bases and J lost 3 bases. CDR3 loop: CASSTGAFYEQYF. CDR3 bases: TGTGCCAGCAGTACAGGGGCCTTCTACGAGCAGTACTTC.

The chain links TRBV10-1 to TRBJ2-1, with D perhaps matching TRBD1 (6 bases). Looked up from germline, CDR1 is WNHNN and CDR2 is SYGVQD (reference sequence). The CDR3 totals 17 residues. Between the trimmed V and J ends, which lost 2 bases and 7 bases, there was a span of 21 bases. The CDR3 DNA follows: TGCGCCAGCAGTGAGAGGAGAGGGACATCTTGGAGGAATGAGCAGTTCTTC. As protein: CASSERRGTSWRNEQFF.

This clone has a count of ten or more. J is TRBJ2-5 and V is TRBV29-1; perhaps D is TRBD1 or TRBD2 (5 bases each). The CDR3 has 13 amino acids. The germline V and J ends were trimmed by 7 bases and 5 bases, with 17 bases remaining between them. The germline V gene encodes CDR1 SQVTM and CDR2 ANQGSEA. The CDR3 region is CSARGRVFETQYF. The CDR3 nucleotides read TGCAGCGCCCGGGGACGAGTTTTTGAGACCCAGTACTTC.

This clone occurred a few times. The gene calls are TRBV6-5 and TRBJ2-5, with D possibly matching TRBD2 (5 bases). The V end lost 4 bases, the J end lost 7 bases, and 13 bases lay between the germline ends. This CDR3 contains 13 residues. CDR1 is MNHEY and CDR2 is SVGAGI in the germline V gene. This CDR3 is CASSSGGWGTQYF. CDR3 in DNA: TGTGCCAGCAGTTCTGGAGGTTGGGGGACCCAGTACTTC.

This clone was counted many times. The V gene is TRBV6-1, the J gene TRBJ2-2, with D tentatively TRBD1 (7 bases). The germline V gene encodes CDR1 MNHNS and CDR2 SASEGT. The CDR3 contains 15 residues. Trimming shortened V by 8 bases and J by 6 bases, and 19 bases separated the two germline ends. The CDR3 spells CASAHFTGEAGELFF. In nucleotides, the CDR3 is TGTGCCAGCGCCCACTTCACAGGGGAGGCCGGGGAGCTGTTTTTT.

This clone was picked up many times. The chain combines TRBV4-1 with TRBJ2-5; D may be TRBD1 or TRBD2 (5 bases each). From germline, CDR1 is MGHRA and CDR2 YSYEKL. The V and J ends lost 1 base and 5 bases respectively, with 17 bases between them. This CDR3 has 16 residues. The CDR3 sequence: CASSQASNWDVETQYF. CDR3 in DNA: TGCGCCAGCAGCCAAGCAAGTAACTGGGACGTCGAGACCCAGTACTTC.

This clone appeared a few times. The V gene is TRBV12-3 or TRBV12-4, the J gene TRBJ1-1, with unresolved D. The CDR3 has 11 amino acids. The V gene lost 7 bases and the J gene lost 10 bases, with 13 bases spanning the gap. In DNA form, the CDR3 reads TGTGCCAGCACCGTCGACAAGAGAGCTTTCTTT. Residues: CASTVDKRAFF.

This clone is medium-sized in the sample. The genes are TRBV27 and TRBJ2-5, with D tentatively TRBD2 (6 bases). Trimming removed 3 bases from V and 7 bases from J, with 6 bases in between. Germline V lookup: CDR1 MNHEY, CDR2 SMNVEV (reference sequence). This CDR3 contains 11 residues. This CDR3 reads CASSFGGTQYF. The CDR3 DNA reads TGTGCCAGCAGTTTCGGGGGGACCCAGTACTTC.

This clone ranks as medium-sized. This rearrangement joins TRBV6-1 to TRBJ2-5, with 8 bases fitting TRBD2. Germline trimming cut 5 bases from V and 5 bases from J; bases unmatched to any gene: 10. The germline V gene has CDR1 MNHNS and CDR2 SASEGT. This CDR3 is 15 amino acids long. CDR3 in amino acids: CASSWGAGVGETQYF. The DNA of the CDR3 is TGTGCCAGCAGTTGGGGAGCGGGAGTTGGGGAGACCCAGTACTTC.

This clone appeared many times. The V gene is TRBV7-2, the J gene TRBJ2-7, with 8 positions matching TRBD2. The ends lost 3 bases at V and 3 bases at J; junction bases unmatched: 4. CDR3 size: 14 residues. Germline CDR1 SGHTA, CDR2 FQGNSA. CDR3 region: CASSFASGYYEQYF. In DNA, the CDR3 is TGTGCCAGCAGCTTCGCTAGCGGGTACTACGAGCAGTACTTC.